The following is a T cell receptor (beta chain) sequence with its context. Antigen specificity is unknown. This entry is derived from a study of cytomegalovirus exposure and HLA in healthy donors. Study results and limitations: A later analysis reportedly found fewer N-insertions in an Asian-associated ancestry cluster than the approximately 670-donor mean. It was likely that a cluster of highly shared sequence variants was a sequencing artifact.

In nominal health when sampled, donors likely had unrecorded immune exposures nonetheless. Vbeta (60) and Jbeta (13) primers were used in the PCR. Profiled with immunoSEQ multiplex PCR; TCRdb holds only in-frame clones, not every one. The table has 100,000 to 150,000 clones, approximately 74% seen once. The TCR sequence derives from a man in his forties in good health and CMV-seropositive. The specimen was PBMCs.

Here the CDR3 reads CASSSSGPTYNEQFF. The CDR3 coding sequence is TGTGCCAGCAGCTCGTCAGGGCCTACCTACAATGAGCAGTTCTTC. J is TRBJ2-1 and V is TRBV11-2; D perhaps matches TRBD1 (5 bases). The ends were cut back, 4 bases at V and 2 bases at J, with 12 bases in the middle. CDR1 is SGHAT and CDR2 is FQNNGV in the germline V gene. CDR3 length equals 15 residues.